The 26 T cell receptor beta chains below come from one sample, sequenced in a study of T-cell reconstitution after alpha-beta-depleted transplantation in children. Researchers prepared the TCRbeta library using unique molecular identifiers, the study reports. A single record per CDR3 protein comes from TCRdb applying MiXCR to the PCR reads. This sample has approximately 240,000 distinct CDR3 sequences, with roughly 10% found just once. Here the sequenced sample was PBMCs from the stem cell graft donor, taken from the stem cell graft. These receptors all stem from a human donor who donated a stem cell graft to a child with acute lymphoblastic leukemia.

The genes are TRBV4-1 and TRBJ1-1; TRBD1 aligns across 7 bases. V dropped 3 bases and J dropped 5; count of bases not matched to a gene: 12. This CDR3 region has 16 residues. Germline CDR1 and CDR2: MGHRA and YSYEKL. The chain's CDR3 is CASSQGTGGGTTEAFF. The CDR3 DNA is TGCGCCAGCAGCCAGGGTACCGGAGGGGGCACAACTGAAGCTTTCTTT.

At least ten counts were recorded for this clonotype. This chain connects TRBV14 to TRBJ2-5; D is uncertain. This CDR3 has 13 amino acids. V was cut by 4 bases and J by 4 bases, with 10 bases left in between. Germline-derived CDR1 and CDR2 are SGHDN and FVKESK. The CDR3 nucleotides read TGTGCCAGCAGCCGAGCCCACCTAGAGACCCAGTACTTC. It codes for CASSRAHLETQYF.

V is TRBV27 and J is TRBJ2-3; D might be TRBD1 or TRBD2, each matching 6 bases. CDR1 is MNHEY, CDR2 SMNVEV, per germline (reference sequence). V was clipped by 4 bases and J by 5 bases, with 16 bases between them. This CDR3 contains 15 residues. In DNA, the CDR3 is TGTGCCAGCAGTTCAACAGGGCGGGATGGAGATACGCAGTATTTT. Protein sequence: CASSSTGRDGDTQYF.

The chain links TRBV12-3 or TRBV12-4 to TRBJ1-1; D is ambiguous. The CDR3 contains 12 residues. With 6 bases removed from V and 5 bases from J, the gap between germline ends came to 10 bases. CDR3 loop: CASSVRRTEAFF. CDR3 nucleotide sequence: TGTGCCAGCAGCGTGCGGAGGACTGAAGCTTTCTTT.

The gene calls are TRBV11-2 and TRBJ2-7, with 8 bases matching TRBD2. This CDR3 spans 16 amino acids. Trimming cost V 0 bases and J 0 bases; bases outside gene matches: 4. Germline CDR1 SGHAT, CDR2 FQNNGV. CDR3 protein: CASSLDSGTSSYEQYF. The DNA for the CDR3 is TGTGCCAGCAGCTTAGATTCCGGGACTAGCTCCTACGAGCAGTACTTC.

The chain joins TRBV12-3 or TRBV12-4 to TRBJ1-1; D uncertain. Trimming left V 4 bases short and J 5 bases short, with 14 bases between. The CDR3 length is 14 residues. The CDR3 sequence: CASSSFLMGTEAFF. DNA for the CDR3: TGTGCCAGCAGTTCGTTCCTAATGGGGACTGAAGCTTTCTTT.

This clonotype came up a few times. The gene calls are TRBV11-3 and TRBJ2-1; tentative D call: TRBD2 (6 bases). Germline V gene data show CDR1 as SGHNT and CDR2 as YENEEA. This CDR3 spans 16 amino acids. Trimming cost V 2 bases and J 0 bases, with 11 bases left between them. CDR3 protein: CASSLWGGDSYNEQFF. The DNA for the CDR3 is TGTGCCAGCAGCTTATGGGGCGGGGACTCCTACAATGAGCAGTTCTTC.

This clonotype turned up a few times. This chain uses TRBV9 with TRBJ1-1; D is perhaps TRBD1 (5 bases). The CDR3 is 14 residues long. Trimming removed 4 bases from V and 3 bases from J, with 13 bases in between. Germline loops: CDR1 SGDLS, CDR2 YYNGEE. The CDR3 protein is CASSKQVADTEAFF. The DNA for the CDR3 is TGTGCCAGCAGCAAACAGGTGGCGGACACTGAAGCTTTCTTT.

The chain couples TRBV15 to TRBJ1-1, with D possibly being TRBD1 (5 bases). Germline V gives CDR1 LNHNV, CDR2 YYDKDF (reference sequence). Trimming pared 1 base from V and 4 bases from J, leaving 7 bases between. The CDR3 runs to 13 residues. CDR3 coding DNA: TGTGCCACCAGCAGAGCCGGGGGCACTGAAGCTTTCTTT. Translated: CATSRAGGTEAFF.

This clonotype was observed a few times. The rearrangement uses TRBV3-1 and TRBJ2-3; D is undetermined. V dropped 3 bases and J dropped 7 bases, with 11 bases sitting between them. Germline values: CDR1 LGHDT, CDR2 YNNKEL (reference sequence). The CDR3 covers 13 residues. This chain's CDR3 is CASSHSDKNTQYF. CDR3 DNA: TGTGCCAGCAGCCATTCCGACAAGAATACGCAGTATTTT.

The CDR3 region is CASSQDAGAEAFF. As DNA, the CDR3 is TGCGCCAGCAGCCAAGACGCGGGGGCTGAAGCTTTCTTT. The chain couples TRBV4-3 to TRBJ1-1; D is perhaps TRBD1 (5 bases). The V end lost 0 bases, the J end lost 6 bases, and 8 bases lay between the germline ends. The length of the CDR3 is 13 residues. Per germline, CDR1 LGHNA and CDR2 YSLEER.

The sample holds many counts of this clonotype. The chain joins TRBV6-5 to TRBJ2-3; the match to TRBD2 covers 7 bases. The J segment lost 1 base and the V segment lost 6 bases, leaving 7 bases of the junction unmatched. The length of the CDR3 is 15 residues. Germline V gene lookup returns CDR1 MNHEY and CDR2 SVGAGI. CDR3 in DNA: TGTGCCAGCAGATACGGGGCGGGGGGCACAGATACGCAGTATTTT. As protein: CASRYGAGGTDTQYF.

For this clonotype: A junction boundary mismatches the germline segment, possibly from a read error. The chain uses TRBV24-1 and TRBJ2-1; D not resolved. Looked up from germline, CDR1 is KGHDR and CDR2 is SFDVKD. There are 13 residues in the CDR3. This CDR3 is CASSTLTAYEQFF. The CDR3 DNA reads TGTGCCTCCAGTACTTTAACAGCGTATGAGCAGTTCTTC.

This clonotype has ten or more counts. This chain uses TRBV29-1 with TRBJ2-1; D might be TRBD2 (5 bases). Germline lookup yields CDR1 SQVTM and CDR2 ANQGSEA. V was shortened by 7 bases and J by 6 bases, with 7 bases between the two germline ends. The CDR3 is 10 residues long. The CDR3 nucleotides read TGCAGCGGCGAGGGCAATGAGCAGTTCTTC. Translated, it gives CSGEGNEQFF.

This clonotype was observed a few times. The chain links TRBV18 to TRBJ1-2; 8 bases are a match to TRBD1. V trimming: 3 bases; J trimming: 5 bases; junction bases outside the gene matches: 5. The CDR3 has 14 residues. Germline lookup yields CDR1 KGHSH and CDR2 LQKENI. Here the CDR3 reads CASSPDRATYGYTF. CDR3 bases: TGTGCCAGCTCACCGGACAGGGCGACGTATGGCTACACCTTC.

This clonotype has just a few counts. V usage is TRBV5-1 and J usage is TRBJ1-1; 7 nucleotides align to TRBD1. Per germline, CDR1 SGHRS and CDR2 YFSETQ. The trim removed 0 bases at V and 1 base at J, leaving 6 bases unmatched. The CDR3 spans 16 residues. CDR3 amino acids: CASSLDPTGTNTEAFF. CDR3 sequence (DNA): TGCGCCAGCAGCTTGGACCCGACAGGGACGAACACTGAAGCTTTCTTT. The whole variable domain, remainder taken from reference TRBV5-1 and TRBJ1-1, is KAGVTQTPRYLIKTRGQQVTLSCSPISGHRSVSWYQQTPGQGLQFLFEYFSETQRNKGNFPGRFSGRQFSNSRSEMNVSTLELGDSALYLCASSLDPTGTNTEAFFGQGTRLTVV.

The chain uses TRBV19 and TRBJ1-5; D call uncertain. This CDR3 has 14 amino acids. CDR1 is LNHDA, CDR2 SQIVND, per germline (reference sequence). With 7 bases removed from V and 3 bases from J, the gap between germline ends came to 13 bases. The CDR3 region is CASIPPGSNQPQHF. The CDR3 DNA reads TGTGCCAGTATTCCCCCGGGATCCAATCAGCCCCAGCATTTT.

The chain uses TRBV3-1 and TRBJ1-6; weak D call: TRBD1 (5 bases). Germline CDR1 and CDR2: LGHDT and YNNKEL (reference sequence). V lost 0 bases and J 11 bases, leaving 11 bases between the germline ends. The CDR3 extends over 14 amino acids. The CDR3 loop is CASSQDDSRAPLHF. CDR3 coding DNA: TGTGCCAGCAGCCAAGACGACAGTAGGGCACCCCTCCACTTT. Using reference TRBV3-1 and TRBJ1-6 for the parts outside the CDR3, the full variable domain is DTAVSQTPKYLVTQMGNDKSIKCEQNLGHDTMYWYKQDSKKFLKIMFSYNNKELIINETVPNRFSPKSPDKAHLNLHINSLELGDSAVYFCASSQDDSRAPLHFGNGTRLTVT.

This clonotype turned up a few times. V usage is TRBV20-1 and J usage is TRBJ2-7, with D hard to call. V was trimmed by 0 bases and J by 0 bases, leaving 9 bases between them. The CDR3 sequence is 14 residues long. Per the germline V gene, CDR1 is DFQATT and CDR2 is SNEGSKA (reference sequence). CDR3 region: CSAREPASSYEQYF. The CDR3 coding sequence is TGCAGTGCTAGAGAGCCGGCCAGCTCCTACGAGCAGTACTTC.

The chain recombines TRBV4-1 with TRBJ2-6; no clear D gene. V lost 4 bases, J lost 4 bases, and 11 bases lay in between. CDR1 is MGHRA, CDR2 YSYEKL, per germline. The CDR3 length is 15 residues. The CDR3 region is CASSPHLGGANVLTF. As DNA, the CDR3 is TGCGCCAGCAGCCCTCACCTGGGAGGGGCCAACGTCCTGACTTTC.

This clonotype was counted only a few times. The genes are TRBV4-1 and TRBJ2-3; tentatively, D is TRBD2 (5 bases). The V and J ends lost 1 base and 0 bases respectively, with 11 bases between them. Germline V gene data show CDR1 as MGHRA and CDR2 as YSYEKL. The CDR3 has 16 residues. The CDR3: CASSQASLASTDTQYF. The CDR3 bases are TGCGCCAGCAGCCAAGCAAGTCTAGCTAGCACAGATACGCAGTATTTT.

The chain is built from TRBV7-2 and TRBJ1-4; possibly TRBD1 for D (5 bases). The CDR3 has 16 residues. V was trimmed by 1 base and J by 10 bases, leaving 19 bases between them. CDR1 SGHTA and CDR2 FQGNSA come from the germline V gene. The CDR3 region is CASSLGVEGHMGKLFF. The CDR3 bases are TGTGCCAGCAGCTTAGGTGTAGAGGGGCATATGGGAAAACTGTTTTTT.

Many counts were recorded for this clonotype. The chain employs TRBV12-3 or TRBV12-4 and TRBJ2-2; the D gene is possibly TRBD2 (6 bases). The CDR3 has 15 residues. Trimming stripped 10 bases from V and 4 bases from J, with 19 bases between. CDR3 in DNA: TGTGCCACTATTTACCAGGAGGGATCCACCGGGGAGCTGTTTTTT. Protein product: CATIYQEGSTGELFF.

This clonotype appeared a few times. The rearrangement links TRBV6-6 to TRBJ2-5; 7 bases match TRBD1. From germline, CDR1 is MNHNY and CDR2 SVGAGI (reference sequence). The J segment lost 7 bases and the V segment lost 11 bases, leaving 13 bases of the junction unmatched. This CDR3 contains 13 residues. The CDR3 bases are TGTGCCTCATTTCCCGGAAGGACAGGGACCCAGTACTTC. This translates into CASFPGRTGTQYF.

This clonotype was seen only a few times. The chain is built from TRBV20-1 and TRBJ2-1, with 14 bases identical to TRBD2. CDR1 is DFQATT and CDR2 is SNEGSKA in the germline V gene (reference sequence). CDR3 size: 14 residues. The junction had 5 bases not matched to a gene; V was cut back by 4 bases and J by 9 bases. CDR3 amino acids: CSAKTSGGGSEQFF. The DNA for the CDR3 is TGCAGTGCTAAGACTAGCGGGGGGGGAAGTGAGCAGTTCTTC.

This clonotype was counted only a few times. The chain uses TRBV7-2 and TRBJ2-7, with D perhaps matching TRBD1 (6 bases). V was trimmed by 5 bases and J by 5 bases, leaving 13 bases between them. Germline CDR1 and CDR2: SGHTA and FQGNSA. This CDR3 comprises 13 residues. The CDR3 region is CASSRAGAHEQYF. Here the CDR3 DNA reads TGTGCCAGCAGCAGGGCAGGGGCCCACGAGCAGTACTTC.